This record looks at one TCR beta chain sequence and its context. The target antigen is unknown. The data stem from a study of beta chain features in type 1 diabetes. The study, taken as a whole, reports: TCRB CDR3s were moderately but significantly shorter in Type 1 diabetes patients in all four CD4+ subsets. In patients and controls equally, PCR might favor templates that are shorter. Fewer junction insertions and more nucleotide deletions appeared in type 1 diabetes patients.

Expressed TCRB transcripts were sequenced, since all the RNA that had been isolated was reverse transcribed. Here immunoSEQ multiplex PCR was the method, and the copy in TCRdb shows in-frame clones only, minus some. The sample lists under 850,000 clones, around an eighth occurring once. The source is a man aged 18 to 30 with type 1 diabetes. The sample was naive CD4+ T cells from blood.

For the CDR3, the DNA is TGTGCCAGCACCGCGGGGACAGGGCACACCGGGGAGCTGTTTTTT. Translated: CASTAGTGHTGELFF. This chain connects TRBV5-6 to TRBJ2-2, with TRBD1 matching over 9 bases. CDR1 SGHDT and CDR2 YYEEEE come from the germline V gene. The V segment lost 6 bases and the J segment 3 bases; nucleotides outside the gene matches: 6. This CDR3 has 15 amino acids.